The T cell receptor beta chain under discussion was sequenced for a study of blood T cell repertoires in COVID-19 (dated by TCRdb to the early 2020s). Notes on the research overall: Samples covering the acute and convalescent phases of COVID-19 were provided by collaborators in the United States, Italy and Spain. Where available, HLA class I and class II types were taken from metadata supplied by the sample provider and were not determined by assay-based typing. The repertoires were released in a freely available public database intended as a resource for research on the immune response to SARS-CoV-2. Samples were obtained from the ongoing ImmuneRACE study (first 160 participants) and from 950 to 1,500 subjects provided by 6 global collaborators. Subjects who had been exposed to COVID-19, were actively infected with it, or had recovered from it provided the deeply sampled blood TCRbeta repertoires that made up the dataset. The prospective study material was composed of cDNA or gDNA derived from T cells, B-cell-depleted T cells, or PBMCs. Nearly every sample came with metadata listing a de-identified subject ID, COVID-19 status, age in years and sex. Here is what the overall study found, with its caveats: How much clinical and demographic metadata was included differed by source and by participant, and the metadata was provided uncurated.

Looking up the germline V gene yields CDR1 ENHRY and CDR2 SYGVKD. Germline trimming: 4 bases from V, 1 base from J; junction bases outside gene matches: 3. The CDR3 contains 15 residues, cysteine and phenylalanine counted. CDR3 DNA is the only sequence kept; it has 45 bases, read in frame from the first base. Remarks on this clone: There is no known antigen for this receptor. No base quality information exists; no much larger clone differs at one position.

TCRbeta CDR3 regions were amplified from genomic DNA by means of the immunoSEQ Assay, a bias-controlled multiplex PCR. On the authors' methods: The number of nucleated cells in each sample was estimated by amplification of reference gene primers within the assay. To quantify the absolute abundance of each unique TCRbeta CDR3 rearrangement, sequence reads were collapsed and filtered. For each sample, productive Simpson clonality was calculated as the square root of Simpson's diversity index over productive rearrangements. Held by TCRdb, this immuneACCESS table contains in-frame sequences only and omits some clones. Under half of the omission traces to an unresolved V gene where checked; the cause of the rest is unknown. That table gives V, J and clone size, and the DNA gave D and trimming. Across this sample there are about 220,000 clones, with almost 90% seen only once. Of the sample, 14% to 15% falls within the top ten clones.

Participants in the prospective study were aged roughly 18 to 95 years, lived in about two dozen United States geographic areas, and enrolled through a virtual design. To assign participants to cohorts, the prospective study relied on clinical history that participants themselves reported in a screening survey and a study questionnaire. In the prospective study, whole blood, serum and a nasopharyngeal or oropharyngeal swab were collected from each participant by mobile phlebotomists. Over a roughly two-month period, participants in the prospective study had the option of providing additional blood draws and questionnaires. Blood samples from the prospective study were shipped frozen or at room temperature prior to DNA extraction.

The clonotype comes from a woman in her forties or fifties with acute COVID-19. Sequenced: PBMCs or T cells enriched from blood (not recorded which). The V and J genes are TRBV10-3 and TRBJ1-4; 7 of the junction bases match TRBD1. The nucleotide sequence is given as TGTGCCATCAGTGCCGGACAGGAAACTAATGAAAAACTGTTTTTT. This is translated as CAISAGQETNEKLFF.